The clone carrying this T cell receptor (beta chain) was seen a handful of times. The data originate from a study of blood T cells in healthy people across ages. Donors were systemically healthy Caucasian individuals from Russia aged about 6 to 90 years. Each sample had at least 6 million PBMCs isolated. Next came a second PCR, run for about 6 to 12 cycles, which used a sample-barcoded 5' primer along with a J-beta primer mix. TCRdb redid the calling of the 5' RACE reads with MiXCR, one entry per CDR3 protein. The sample comprises about 1,400,000 distinct CDR3 sequences, approximately 63% of which are singletons, and under 8.5% rests with the top ten. The TCR originated in a young man in good health. The sample taken for sequencing was blood.

This CDR3 is CASSASGFAYEQYF. In nucleotides, the CDR3 is TGTGCCAGCAGTGCCTCAGGTTTCGCCTACGAGCAGTACTTC. This chain connects TRBV25-1 to TRBJ2-7; no definite D call. Trimming pared 4 bases from V and 2 bases from J, leaving 12 bases between. This CDR3 region has 14 residues. Germline V CDR1 and CDR2: MGHDK, SYGVNS.